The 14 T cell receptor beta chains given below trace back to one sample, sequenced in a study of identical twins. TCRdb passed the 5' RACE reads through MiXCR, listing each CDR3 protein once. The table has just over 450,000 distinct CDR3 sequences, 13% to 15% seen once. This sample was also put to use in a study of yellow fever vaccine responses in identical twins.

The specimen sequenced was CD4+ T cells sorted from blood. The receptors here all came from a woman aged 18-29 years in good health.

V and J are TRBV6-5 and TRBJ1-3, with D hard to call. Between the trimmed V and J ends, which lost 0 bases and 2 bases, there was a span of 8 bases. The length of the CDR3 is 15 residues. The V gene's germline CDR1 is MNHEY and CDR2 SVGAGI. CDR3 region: CASSYSDGAGNTIYF. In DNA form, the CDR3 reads TGTGCCAGCAGTTACTCTGACGGGGCTGGAAACACCATATATTTT.

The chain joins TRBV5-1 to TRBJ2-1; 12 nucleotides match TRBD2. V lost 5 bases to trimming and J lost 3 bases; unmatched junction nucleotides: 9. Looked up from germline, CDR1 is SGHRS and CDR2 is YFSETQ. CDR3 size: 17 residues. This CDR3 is CASSVASGGASYNEQFF. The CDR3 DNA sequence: TGCGCCAGCAGTGTGGCTAGCGGGGGGGCCAGCTACAATGAGCAGTTCTTC. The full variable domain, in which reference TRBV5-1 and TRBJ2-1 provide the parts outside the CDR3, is KAGVTQTPRYLIKTRGQQVTLSCSPISGHRSVSWYQQTPGQGLQFLFEYFSETQRNKGNFPGRFSGRQFSNSRSEMNVSTLELGDSALYLCASSVASGGASYNEQFFGPGTRLTVL.

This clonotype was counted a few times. The CDR3: CASSYSKMQPLYNEQFF. The DNA for the CDR3 is TGTGCCAGCAGTTACTCGAAAATGCAGCCCCTCTACAATGAGCAGTTCTTC. J is TRBJ2-1 and V is TRBV6-2 or TRBV6-3, with D uncertain. The germline V gene has CDR1 MNHEY and CDR2 SVGEGT. Trimming cost V 0 bases and J 3 bases, with 15 bases left between them. There are 17 residues in the CDR3.

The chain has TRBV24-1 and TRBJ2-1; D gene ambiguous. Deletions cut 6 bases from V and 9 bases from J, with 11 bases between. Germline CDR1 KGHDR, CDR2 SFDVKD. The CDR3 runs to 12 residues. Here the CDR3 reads CATSFGPSEQFF. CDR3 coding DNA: TGTGCCACCAGTTTCGGTCCTAGTGAGCAGTTCTTC.

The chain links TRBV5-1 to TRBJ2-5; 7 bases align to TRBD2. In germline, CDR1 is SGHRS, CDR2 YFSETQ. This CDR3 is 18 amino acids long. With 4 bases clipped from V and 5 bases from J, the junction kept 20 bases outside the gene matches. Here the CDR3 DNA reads TGCGCCAGCAGCCTCTCGCCCCCGGTTGTAGCGGGCGGGGAGACCCAGTACTTC. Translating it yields CASSLSPPVVAGGETQYF.

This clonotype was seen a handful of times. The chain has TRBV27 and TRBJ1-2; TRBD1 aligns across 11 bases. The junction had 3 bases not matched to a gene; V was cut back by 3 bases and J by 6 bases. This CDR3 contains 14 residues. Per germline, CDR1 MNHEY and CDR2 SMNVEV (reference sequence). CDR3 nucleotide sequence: TGTGCCAGCAGTTTCTCGGACAGGGGGCATGGCTACACCTTC. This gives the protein CASSFSDRGHGYTF.

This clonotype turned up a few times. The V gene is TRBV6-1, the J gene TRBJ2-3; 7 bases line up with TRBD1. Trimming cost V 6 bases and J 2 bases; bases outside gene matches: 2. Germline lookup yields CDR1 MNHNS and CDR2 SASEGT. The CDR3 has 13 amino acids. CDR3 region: CASSRGTTDTQYF. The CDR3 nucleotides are TGTGCCAGCAGCAGGGGGACCACAGATACGCAGTATTTT.

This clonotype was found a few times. This chain's CDR3 is CASSQRVTDTQYF. The CDR3 bases are TGTGCCAGCAGCCAACGGGTGACAGATACGCAGTATTTT. This rearrangement joins TRBV4-2 to TRBJ2-3; the D is unclear. V dropped 2 bases and J dropped 3 bases, with 6 bases sitting between them. The CDR3 is made up of 13 amino acids. Germline assignment: CDR1 LGHNA and CDR2 YNFKEQ.

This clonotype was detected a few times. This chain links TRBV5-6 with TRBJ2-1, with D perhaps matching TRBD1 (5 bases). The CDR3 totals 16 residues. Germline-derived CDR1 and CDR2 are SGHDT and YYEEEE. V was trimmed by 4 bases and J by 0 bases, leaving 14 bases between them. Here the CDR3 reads CASSLRGLSSYNEQFF. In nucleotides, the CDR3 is TGTGCCAGCAGCCTTAGGGGCCTGAGCTCCTACAATGAGCAGTTCTTC.

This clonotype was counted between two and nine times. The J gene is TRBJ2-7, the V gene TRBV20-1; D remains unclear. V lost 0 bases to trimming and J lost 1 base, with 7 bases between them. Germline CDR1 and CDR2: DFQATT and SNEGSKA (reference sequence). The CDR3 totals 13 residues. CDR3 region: CSARDSRSYEQYF. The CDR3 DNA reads TGCAGTGCTAGAGATTCGAGGTCCTACGAGCAGTACTTC.

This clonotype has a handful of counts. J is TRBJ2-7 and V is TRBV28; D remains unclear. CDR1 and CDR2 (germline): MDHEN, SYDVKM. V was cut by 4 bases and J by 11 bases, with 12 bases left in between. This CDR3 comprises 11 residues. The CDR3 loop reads CASSSSRGKYF. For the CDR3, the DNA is TGTGCCAGCAGTTCTTCACGTGGAAAGTACTTC.

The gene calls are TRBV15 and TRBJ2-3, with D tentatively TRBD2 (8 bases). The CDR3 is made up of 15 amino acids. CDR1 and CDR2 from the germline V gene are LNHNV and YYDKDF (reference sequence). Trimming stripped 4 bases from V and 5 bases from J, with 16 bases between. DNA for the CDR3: TGTGCCACCAGCAAGGAGGGGGCGGGGGGAGATACGCAGTATTTT. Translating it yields CATSKEGAGGDTQYF. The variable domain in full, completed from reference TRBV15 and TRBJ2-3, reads DAMVIQNPRYQVTQFGKPVTLSCSQTLNHNVMYWYQQKSSQAPKLLFHYYDKDFNNEADTPDNFQSRRPNTSFCFLDIRSPGLGDTAMYLCATSKEGAGGDTQYFGPGTRLTVL.

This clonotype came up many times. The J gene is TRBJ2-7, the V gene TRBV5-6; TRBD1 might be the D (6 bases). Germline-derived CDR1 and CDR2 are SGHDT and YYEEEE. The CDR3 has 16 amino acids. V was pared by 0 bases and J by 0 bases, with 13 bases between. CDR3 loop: CASSLDPTGSSYEQYF. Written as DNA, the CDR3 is TGTGCCAGCAGCTTGGACCCTACAGGGAGCTCCTACGAGCAGTACTTC.

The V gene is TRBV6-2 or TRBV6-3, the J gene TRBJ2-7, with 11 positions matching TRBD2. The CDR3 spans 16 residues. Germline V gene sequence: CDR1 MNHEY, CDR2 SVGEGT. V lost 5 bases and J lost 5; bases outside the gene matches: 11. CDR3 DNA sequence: TGTGCCAGCAGTCTACTAGCGGGAGTAAATCTCCACGAGCAGTACTTC. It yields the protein CASSLLAGVNLHEQYF.